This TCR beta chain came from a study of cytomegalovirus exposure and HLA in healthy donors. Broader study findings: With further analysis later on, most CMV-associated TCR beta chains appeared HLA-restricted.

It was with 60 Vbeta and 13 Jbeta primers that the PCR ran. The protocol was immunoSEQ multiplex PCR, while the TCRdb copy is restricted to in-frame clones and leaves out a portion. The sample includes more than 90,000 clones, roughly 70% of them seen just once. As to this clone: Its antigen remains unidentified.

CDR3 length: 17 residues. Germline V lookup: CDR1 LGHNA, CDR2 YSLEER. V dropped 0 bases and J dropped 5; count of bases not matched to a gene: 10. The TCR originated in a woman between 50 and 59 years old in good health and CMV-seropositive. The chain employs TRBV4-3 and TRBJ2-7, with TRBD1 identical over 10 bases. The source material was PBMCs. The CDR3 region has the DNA TGCGCCAGCAGCCAAGAGCCCGGGACAGGGGTAATGCACGAGCAGTACTTC. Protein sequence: CASSQEPGTGVMHEQYF.